What follows are 10 T cell receptor beta chains derived from one specimen sequenced in a study of vaccination effects on CD4 cells after COVID-19. This table comes from immunoSEQ multiplex PCR, and its TCRdb copy is limited to in-frame clones, with some not included. This table holds tens of thousands of clones, more than 75% found once. Antigen-specific CD4+ T cells expanded by the ViraFEST assay with viral peptide pools were then sequenced. Following culture for ten to eleven days, CD4+ T cells were isolated. This person's SARS-CoV-2 infection, confirmed by PCR, occurred between March and December 2020. For these receptors, no antigen is known. Sequencing used CD4+ T cells from PBMCs cultured with HIV peptides, obtained before COVID-19 vaccination. Subset reported: HIV-1 Nef peptide pool negative control/reference culture. The receptor source for this set is a human donor who had a prior SARS-CoV-2 infection.

The genes are TRBV5-1 and TRBJ2-3, with 7 nucleotides matching TRBD1. The V gene's germline CDR1 is SGHRS and CDR2 YFSETQ. The V gene end was trimmed by 0 bases and the J gene end by 5 bases; junction bases not matched to a gene: 9. The CDR3 is made up of 16 amino acids. The CDR3 DNA sequence: TGCGCCAGCAGCTTGGTAGGGGGCCCCTTTGGAGATACGCAGTATTTT. This translates into CASSLVGGPFGDTQYF.

This clone was counted once. The V gene is TRBV11-2, the J gene TRBJ1-4, with TRBD1 matching 9 bases. J was trimmed by 8 bases and V by 3 bases; bases with no gene match: 7. Germline V gene lookup returns CDR1 SGHAT and CDR2 FQNNGV. The CDR3 is 15 amino acids. The chain's CDR3 is CASSFRTGVREKLFF. For the CDR3, the DNA is TGTGCCAGCAGCTTTCGGACAGGGGTTCGAGAAAAACTGTTTTTT.

This chain uses TRBV11-2 with TRBJ2-7, with TRBD2 matching 8 bases. The germline V gene encodes CDR1 SGHAT and CDR2 FQNNGV. This CDR3 has 14 residues. Losses at the gene ends were 6 bases for V and 5 bases for J; bases not matched to a gene: 9. The CDR3 sequence: CASREQSGGDEQYF. CDR3 coding DNA: TGTGCCAGCAGGGAGCAGAGCGGGGGTGACGAGCAGTACTTC.

In its sample, this clone was seen a few times. The rearrangement uses TRBV11-3 and TRBJ2-1; possible D gene TRBD1, 6 bases. V gave up 5 bases and J gave up 4 bases, with 12 bases separating them. Germline V CDR1 and CDR2: SGHNT, YENEEA. This CDR3 has 14 amino acids. CDR3: CASSPDRRYNEQFF. The CDR3 DNA reads TGTGCCAGCAGCCCAGACAGGAGATACAATGAGCAGTTCTTC.

The chain is built from TRBV18 and TRBJ1-1; no reliable D call. There are 12 residues in the CDR3. Trimming shortened V by 8 bases and J by 0 bases, and 7 bases separated the two germline ends. The germline V gene encodes CDR1 KGHSH and CDR2 LQKENI. The chain's CDR3 is CASARMNTEAFF. CDR3 DNA sequence: TGTGCCAGCGCCAGAATGAACACTGAAGCTTTCTTT.

The V gene is TRBV5-4, the J gene TRBJ2-1; 9 bases agree with TRBD2. The length of the CDR3 is 16 residues. With 0 bases clipped from V and 6 bases from J, the junction kept 7 bases outside the gene matches. Germline values: CDR1 SGHNT, CDR2 YYREEE (reference sequence). Here the CDR3 DNA reads TGTGCCAGCAGCTTGGTAGCAGGCGGGAGGGCCAATGAGCAGTTCTTC. Encoded protein: CASSLVAGGRANEQFF.

The sample holds a few counts of this clone. The chain's CDR3 is CASSLWAGGETQYF. CDR3 nucleotide sequence: TGTGCCAGCAGCTTATGGGCGGGGGGAGAGACCCAGTACTTC. V gene TRBV7-9 combines with J gene TRBJ2-5, with TRBD2 matching over 8 bases. Germline V gene lookup returns CDR1 SEHNR and CDR2 FQNEAQ (reference sequence). The CDR3 length is 14 residues. With V trimmed by 2 bases and J by 4 bases, 3 bases remained unmatched.

The chain recombines TRBV6-5 with TRBJ1-2; a weak D match, TRBD1 (6 bases). Germline V gives CDR1 MNHEY, CDR2 SVGAGI. Trimming took 4 bases from V and 4 from J, leaving 19 bases between them. This CDR3 comprises 16 residues. CDR3 loop: CASSLQGGTWTYGYTF. CDR3 nucleotides: TGTGCCAGCAGTTTACAGGGAGGGACATGGACCTATGGCTACACCTTC.

This clone was recorded once. The J gene is TRBJ2-1, the V gene TRBV29-1, with TRBD2 identical over 7 bases. CDR3 length: 20 amino acids. Germline values: CDR1 SQVTM, CDR2 ANQGSEA. J was trimmed by 3 bases and V by 2 bases; bases with no gene match: 22. CDR3 sequence (DNA): TGCAGCGTTGAATCAAACCTCGGTCTAGCGGCCTTCATAAACTACAATGAGCAGTTCTTC. This sequence encodes CSVESNLGLAAFINYNEQFF.

Written as DNA, the CDR3 is TGCGCCAGCGCCCCTCTTTCGGGGGAGACCTTCTATGGCTACACCTTC. Residues: CASAPLSGETFYGYTF. V is TRBV5-1 and J is TRBJ1-2; D may be TRBD1 (5 bases). The ends were cut back, 7 bases at V and 4 bases at J, with 23 bases in the middle. Germline loops: CDR1 SGHRS, CDR2 YFSETQ. The CDR3 extends over 16 amino acids.